This paragraph covers one TCR beta chain sequence. It has no known antigen specificity. No quality values exist for individual bases; no much larger clone is one base distant. TCRbeta CDR3 regions were amplified from genomic DNA using the immunoSEQ Assay, a bias-controlled multiplex PCR. In the source study's methods: The number of nucleated cells in each sample was estimated from the amplification of reference gene primers within the assay. Sequence reads were collapsed and filtered to measure the absolute abundance of every unique TCRbeta CDR3 rearrangement. For each sample, productive Simpson clonality was calculated as the square root of Simpson's diversity index across productive rearrangements. TCRdb stores this immuneACCESS table with in-frame sequences only. Part of the clones is absent; in the studies checked, under half of the shortfall reflects unresolved V genes, and no reason is known for the rest. D and trimming were read from the DNA, whereas the V and J calls and clone size are those reported in that table. This sample comprises roughly 320,000 clones, approximately 86% of them detected only once. In total, the top ten clones hold roughly 1.3% of the sample.

Each collaborating institution followed its own protocols to collect whole blood in K2EDTA tubes. Collaborator samples were shipped for TCRbeta analysis as frozen whole blood, isolated PBMCs, or DNA extracted from either sample type. Measured from the cysteine to the phenylalanine, the CDR3 is 16 residues long. Only the CDR3 portion is preserved as DNA: 48 bases, with reading frame beginning at the first base. V is pared back by 4 bases and J by 5 bases, with 19 bases lying between the germline termini. Based on the germline V gene, the CDR1 and CDR2 sequences are SGHAT and FQNNGV. The data originate from a study of blood T cell repertoires in COVID-19 (dated by TCRdb to 2018 to 2021). In terms of the full investigation: Collaborator samples came from the United States, Italy and Spain and covered acute and convalescent phases of COVID-19. Where available, HLA class I and class II types were obtained from metadata supplied by the sample provider rather than from assay-based typing. The sample metadata nearly always contained a de-identified subject ID, COVID-19 status, age in years and sex. Deeply sampled blood TCRbeta repertoires from subjects exposed to, actively infected with, or recovered from COVID-19 were included in the dataset. The repertoires were made available in a free public database intended to serve as a resource for research on the immune response to SARS-CoV-2. The material from the prospective study consisted of cDNA or gDNA derived from T cells, B-cell-depleted T cells, or PBMCs. Samples came from the ongoing ImmuneRACE study (first 160 participants) plus 1,254 subjects from 6 global collaborators. The paper as a whole reports these results and caveats: Clinical and demographic metadata were provided uncurated, with the amount varying by source and participant.

The rearrangement joined TRBV11-2 to TRBJ2-3, and possibly TRBD2, on 7 matching bases. The TCR sequence derives from a man in his 70s with acute or convalescent COVID-19. The sequenced sample consisted of peripheral blood. This receptor has the CDR3 CASSWREWGGQDTQYF. The nucleotides read TGTGCCAGCAGCTGGAGAGAGTGGGGGGGCCAAGATACGCAGTATTTT.